At least ten counts were recorded for the clone carrying this TCR beta chain. Its target is unknown. These data originate in a study of neurological immune-mediated disorders. The method for making cDNA was 5'RACE, and it used 10-nucleotide random UMIs. Every sequencing run produced over 180 million TCR-beta sequences that came from 15-18 subjects. Via MiXCR, TCRdb re-called the 5' RACE reads, giving one row per CDR3 protein. The data contain about 38,000 distinct CDR3 sequences, roughly 5% of them seen just once; the ten biggest clones take up 9% to 10%. The V gene end was trimmed by 4 bases and the J gene end by 4 bases; junction bases not matched to a gene: 6. Germline V gives CDR1 SGHRS, CDR2 YFSETQ. The CDR3 is 15 residues long. Individuals who volunteered at a blood bank located in Maryland, USA, made up the group of healthy controls. Study outcomes and limitations: Multiple sclerosis patients had less TCR clonal expansion than even healthy controls, unlike HTLV-1-associated myelopathy.

The source is a man younger than 35 in good health. Material for sequencing was CD4+ T cells from blood. V and J are TRBV5-1 and TRBJ2-3; 10 positions agree with TRBD2. CDR3 residues: CASSVSGGPADTQYF. The CDR3 coding sequence is TGCGCCAGCAGCGTTAGCGGGGGGCCCGCAGATACGCAGTATTTT.